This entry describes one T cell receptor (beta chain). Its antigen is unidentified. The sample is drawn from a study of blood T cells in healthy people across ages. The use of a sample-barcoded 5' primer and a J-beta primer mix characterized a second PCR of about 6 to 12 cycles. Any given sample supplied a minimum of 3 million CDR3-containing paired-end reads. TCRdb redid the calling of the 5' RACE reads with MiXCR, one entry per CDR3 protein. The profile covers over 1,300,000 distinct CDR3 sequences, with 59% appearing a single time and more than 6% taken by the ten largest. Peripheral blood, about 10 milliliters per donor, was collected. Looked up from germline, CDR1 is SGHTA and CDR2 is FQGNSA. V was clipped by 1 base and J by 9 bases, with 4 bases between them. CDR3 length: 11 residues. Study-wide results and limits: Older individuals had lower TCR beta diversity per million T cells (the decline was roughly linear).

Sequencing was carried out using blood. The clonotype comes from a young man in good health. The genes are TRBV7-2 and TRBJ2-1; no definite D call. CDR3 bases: TGTGCCAGCAGCTTAGATACTGAGCAGTTCTTC. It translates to CASSLDTEQFF.